This TCR beta chain was identified during a study of a mutant IDH1 vaccine in newly diagnosed glioma. There are 11 residues in the CDR3. Trimming removed 4 bases at V and 6 bases at J, with 5 bases between. CDR1 is SEHNR and CDR2 is FQNEAQ in the germline V gene (reference sequence). Worth noting for this clone: What it recognizes is unknown.

Produced via immunoSEQ multiplex PCR; TCRdb's table is partial and in-frame only. The table records 25,000 to 30,000 clones, 75% to 80% of them present only once. Time point indicated: week 5, during vaccination. One vaccine dose held 300 ug of mutant IDH1 20-mer peptide and came with topical imiquimod. Each astrocytoma in the donors was new, WHO grade 3 or 4, IDH1-mutant and ATRX-lost. This receptor was taken from a man aged 35-49 years with glioma. The V and J genes are TRBV7-9 and TRBJ2-3, with unresolved D. Here the sequenced sample was PBMCs, taken from a glioma patient whose treatment included an IDH1 peptide vaccine. CDR3 sequence (DNA): TGTGCCAGCAGCTGGTCGGATACGCAGTATTTT. This encodes CASSWSDTQYF.